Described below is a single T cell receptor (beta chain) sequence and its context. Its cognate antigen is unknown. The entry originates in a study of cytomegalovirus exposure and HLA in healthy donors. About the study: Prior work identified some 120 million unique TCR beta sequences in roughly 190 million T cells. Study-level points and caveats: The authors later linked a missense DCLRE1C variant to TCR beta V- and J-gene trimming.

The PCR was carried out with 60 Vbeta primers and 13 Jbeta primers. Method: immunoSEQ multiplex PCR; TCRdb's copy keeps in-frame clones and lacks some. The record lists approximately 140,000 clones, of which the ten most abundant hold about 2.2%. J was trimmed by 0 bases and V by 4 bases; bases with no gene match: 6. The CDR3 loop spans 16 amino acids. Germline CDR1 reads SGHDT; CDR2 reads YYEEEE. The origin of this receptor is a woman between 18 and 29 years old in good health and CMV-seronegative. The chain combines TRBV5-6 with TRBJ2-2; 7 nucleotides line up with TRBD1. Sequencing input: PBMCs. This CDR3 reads CASSQETGPNTGELFF. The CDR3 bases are TGTGCCAGCAGCCAAGAGACAGGGCCGAACACCGGGGAGCTGTTTTTT.